This T cell receptor (beta chain) was recovered during a study of T cell responses to AZD1222 COVID-19 vaccine. The protocol was immunoSEQ multiplex PCR, while the TCRdb copy is restricted to in-frame clones and leaves out a portion. The table has around 99,000 clones, roughly nine tenths seen once. The starting material was peripheral blood, obtained 28 days after the second AZD1222 dose. The receptor's source is an adult who received the AZD1222 COVID-19 vaccine.

CDR3 protein: CASSFWGISTNEKLFF. The CDR3 bases are TGCGCCAGCAGCTTCTGGGGGATCTCAACTAATGAAAAACTGTTTTTT. The V and J genes are TRBV5-1 and TRBJ1-4; perhaps TRBD1 as D (5 bases). Between the trimmed V and J ends, which lost 2 bases and 0 bases, there was a span of 11 bases. CDR3 length: 16 residues. The germline CDR1 and CDR2 sequences are SGHRS and YFSETQ.